This TCR beta chain is drawn from a study of blood T cell repertoires in COVID-19. Measured with immunoSEQ multiplex PCR; TCRdb has only the in-frame clones, and not every one. The sample holds about 78,000 clones, more than 60% seen once. The material sequenced was peripheral blood. This TCR was sampled from a human donor in a cohort sampled during active COVID-19.

The CDR3 DNA reads as TGTGCCAGCAGCGCGAGAAGCGGGGGCCTTTCCTACGAGCAGTACTTC. Amino acids: CASSARSGGLSYEQYF. The chain uses TRBV13 and TRBJ2-7, with 8 positions matching TRBD2. This CDR3 has 16 residues. Losses at the gene ends were 5 bases for V and 1 base for J; bases not matched to a gene: 10. CDR1 is PRHDT and CDR2 is FYEKMQ in the germline V gene (reference sequence).